These 30 T cell receptor beta chains were sequenced from one sample in a study of T cell repertoires in cytomegalovirus infection. Their antigens are not known. TCRdb called the reads again in MiXCR, with one record for every CDR3 protein. The sample shows around 89,000 distinct CDR3 sequences, approximately 30% of them seen only once. The sequences come from CD8+ T cells from cultured PBMCs, collected from culture after CMV antigen stimulation. These TCRs come from a human donor in good health (CMV status not recorded). Some clones in this sample may be carry-over from other donors' samples.

This clonotype was found a few times. The chain carries TRBV7-9 and TRBJ2-1; D may be TRBD1 or TRBD2 (7 bases each). The CDR3 extends over 16 amino acids. V was trimmed by 5 bases and J by 4 bases, leaving 18 bases between them. Germline CDR1 is SEHNR and CDR2 is FQNEAQ (reference sequence). The CDR3 reads CASSRSGGAGYNEQFF. The CDR3 nucleotides read TGTGCCAGCAGCCGTTCAGGGGGGGCCGGATACAATGAGCAGTTCTTC.

This clonotype was seen more than once but under ten times. CDR3 in DNA: TGTGCCAGCAGCTTCCTGGGACAATCTGAAGCTTTCTTT. Amino acids: CASSFLGQSEAFF. The chain uses TRBV7-6 and TRBJ1-1, with a possible D match to TRBD1 (6 bases). CDR3 size: 13 residues. Germline CDR1 SGHVS, CDR2 FNYEAQ. The V gene lost 3 bases and the J gene lost 6 bases, with 11 bases spanning the gap.

This clonotype came up a few times. The chain has TRBV5-6 and TRBJ1-1, with D hard to call. This CDR3 is 15 amino acids long. CDR1 is SGHDT, CDR2 YYEEEE, per germline. Trimming cost V 0 bases and J 0 bases, with 9 bases left between them. The CDR3 region is CASSLVGVMNTEAFF. The CDR3 coding sequence is TGTGCCAGCAGCTTGGTGGGTGTCATGAACACTGAAGCTTTCTTT. Looking up the rest from reference TRBV5-6 and TRBJ1-1 gives the full variable domain: DAGVTQSPTHLIKTRGQQVTLRCSPKSGHDTVSWYQQALGQGPQFIFQYYEEEERQRGNFPDRFSGHQFPNYSSELNVNALLLGDSALYLCASSLVGVMNTEAFFGQGTRLTVV.

The chain recombines TRBV18 with TRBJ2-5; D is unresolved. CDR1 and CDR2 from the germline V gene are KGHSH and LQKENI. V was cut by 0 bases and J by 4 bases, with 18 bases left in between. This CDR3 has 17 residues. This CDR3 reads CASSPPDASAARETQYF. In DNA, the CDR3 is TGTGCCAGCTCACCACCGGATGCCTCCGCGGCACGAGAGACCCAGTACTTC.

A few counts support this clonotype. This chain links TRBV6-5 with TRBJ1-1, with TRBD1 identical over 7 bases. Germline loops: CDR1 MNHEY, CDR2 SVGAGI. This CDR3 is 17 amino acids long. The V segment lost 2 bases and the J segment 2 bases; nucleotides outside the gene matches: 11. Here the CDR3 DNA reads TGTGCCAGCAGTTACAGGGTGCCCGGGACAGCTAACACTGAAGCTTTCTTT. Translation gives CASSYRVPGTANTEAFF.

This clonotype was recorded at least ten times. The V and J genes are TRBV12-3 or TRBV12-4 and TRBJ1-1, with 9 bases aligning to TRBD1. This CDR3 has 14 amino acids. J was trimmed by 4 bases and V by 3 bases; bases with no gene match: 3. Here the CDR3 DNA reads TGTGCCAGCAGTTTGACAGGGGGGAGCACTGAAGCTTTCTTT. Its protein product is CASSLTGGSTEAFF.

This clonotype appeared many times. This chain joins TRBV7-8 and TRBJ1-1; 8 bases align to TRBD1. The CDR3 has 14 residues. CDR1 is SGHVS, CDR2 FQNEAQ, per germline. V gave up 5 bases and J gave up 1 base; unmatched junction bases: 3. The CDR3 spells CASSPGQANTEAFF. The CDR3, as DNA: TGTGCCAGCAGCCCGGGACAGGCGAACACTGAAGCTTTCTTT.

V usage is TRBV20-1 and J usage is TRBJ2-7; 9 bases align to TRBD1. The CDR3 runs to 14 residues. The ends lost 4 bases at V and 2 bases at J; junction bases unmatched: 6. In germline, CDR1 is DFQATT, CDR2 SNEGSKA (reference sequence). The CDR3 is CSAIFDRGAYEQYF. Written as DNA, the CDR3 is TGCAGTGCTATTTTCGACAGGGGGGCCTACGAGCAGTACTTC.

In its sample, this clonotype was seen a few times. The chain employs TRBV5-6 and TRBJ2-7; D is unclear. V lost 5 bases and J 0 bases, leaving 9 bases between the germline ends. Per the germline V gene, CDR1 is SGHDT and CDR2 is YYEEEE. This CDR3 is built from 13 residues. The CDR3 sequence is CASRGSDSYEQYF. In DNA form, the CDR3 reads TGTGCCAGCAGGGGGTCGGACTCCTACGAGCAGTACTTC.

This clonotype was detected many times. V usage is TRBV4-1 and J usage is TRBJ1-2, with D tentatively TRBD1 (6 bases). Trimming took off 1 base at V and 3 bases at J, with 9 bases between the two ends. The CDR3 spans 14 residues. The germline gives CDR1 MGHRA, CDR2 YSYEKL. The CDR3 loop reads CASSQGSGDYGYTF. In DNA, the CDR3 is TGCGCCAGCAGCCAAGGGTCAGGGGACTATGGCTACACCTTC.

This chain uses TRBV3-1 with TRBJ2-3; either TRBD1 or TRBD2 may fit D (5 bases each). The CDR3 runs 16 residues. From germline, CDR1 is LGHDT and CDR2 YNNKEL (reference sequence). With 5 bases removed from V and 5 bases from J, the gap between germline ends came to 20 bases. The CDR3 is CASSAKFGTAGDTQYF. Here the CDR3 DNA reads TGTGCCAGCAGCGCAAAATTCGGGACGGCGGGAGATACGCAGTATTTT.

The rearrangement links TRBV12-3 or TRBV12-4 to TRBJ2-3; TRBD1 aligns across 7 bases. V was pared by 6 bases and J by 1 base, with 4 bases of the junction left unmatched. There are 14 residues in the CDR3. CDR3 residues: CASRRQGGTDTQYF. CDR3 coding DNA: TGTGCCAGCAGACGACAGGGTGGCACAGATACGCAGTATTTT.

V is TRBV23-1 and J is TRBJ1-5, with 9 nucleotides matching TRBD1. TRBV23-1 is noted as an ORF with a role that remains uncertain. V shed 10 bases, J shed 2 bases, and the junction held 15 bases outside the gene matches. The CDR3 loop spans 17 amino acids. CDR3: CATPGHTGGLGNQPQHF. CDR3 DNA: TGCGCCACCCCCGGACATACAGGGGGCTTGGGCAATCAGCCCCAGCATTTT.

The chain recombines TRBV12-3 or TRBV12-4 with TRBJ2-6, with a possible D match to TRBD2 (5 bases). Trimming took off 6 bases at V and 4 bases at J, with 13 bases between the two ends. This CDR3 has 15 residues. The CDR3 nucleotides are TGTGCCAGCAGCCTCGGGGTGTGGGGGGCCAACGTCCTGACTTTC. Amino acids: CASSLGVWGANVLTF.

This chain uses TRBV7-9 with TRBJ1-1; D perhaps matches TRBD1 (6 bases). In germline, CDR1 is SEHNR, CDR2 FQNEAQ (reference sequence). V gave up 5 bases and J gave up 1 base, with 14 bases separating them. CDR3 length equals 15 residues. The CDR3 DNA reads as TGTGCCAGCAGCCCTTGGGGGGCGGCGAACACTGAAGCTTTCTTT. Its translation: CASSPWGAANTEAFF. The variable domain in full, completed from reference TRBV7-9 and TRBJ1-1, reads DTGVSQNPRHKITKRGQNVTFRCDPISEHNRLYWYRQTLGQGPEFLTYFQNEAQLEKSRLLSDRFSAERPKGSFSTLEIQRTEQGDSAMYLCASSPWGAANTEAFFGQGTRLTVV.

V is TRBV6-5 and J is TRBJ2-5; 7 positions match TRBD1. Germline lookup yields CDR1 MNHEY and CDR2 SVGAGI. V lost 2 bases and J lost 1; bases outside the gene matches: 4. The CDR3 is 15 residues long. The CDR3 coding sequence is TGTGCCAGCAGTTACACAGCAGGGGGCCAAGAGACCCAGTACTTC. Translating gives CASSYTAGGQETQYF.

This clonotype was detected ten times or more. The chain is built from TRBV7-2 and TRBJ2-7; weak D call: TRBD1 (6 bases). The germline gives CDR1 SGHTA, CDR2 FQGNSA. CDR3 length: 14 residues. Trimming left V 1 base short and J 4 bases short, with 11 bases between. CDR3 sequence (DNA): TGTGCCAGCAGCTTAGGGTTTGGACAGTACGAGCAGTACTTC. Its translation: CASSLGFGQYEQYF.

This clonotype was detected ten times or more. The chain employs TRBV4-2 and TRBJ2-7; the D gene is possibly TRBD2 (6 bases). The germline V gene encodes CDR1 LGHNA and CDR2 YNFKEQ. The CDR3 is 13 amino acids. The V gene lost 1 base and the J gene lost 2 bases, with 6 bases spanning the gap. The CDR3 spells CASSQGGAYEQYF. The CDR3 bases are TGTGCCAGCAGCCAAGGGGGGGCCTACGAGCAGTACTTC.

V usage is TRBV27 and J usage is TRBJ2-7; TRBD2 is a possible D gene (5 bases). The germline V gene encodes CDR1 MNHEY and CDR2 SMNVEV (reference sequence). There are 12 residues in the CDR3. The V gene lost 4 bases and the J gene lost 5 bases, with 9 bases spanning the gap. This chain's CDR3 is CASSSLADEQYF. For the CDR3, the DNA is TGTGCCAGCAGTTCCCTAGCCGACGAGCAGTACTTC.

There are a few counts of this clonotype. This chain connects TRBV28 to TRBJ2-5, with 8 positions matching TRBD1. The CDR3 length is 15 residues. The J segment lost 3 bases and the V segment lost 5 bases, leaving 8 bases of the junction unmatched. Germline assignment: CDR1 MDHEN and CDR2 SYDVKM. For the CDR3, the DNA is TGTGCCAGCAGTCCTAGGACAGGGAAGGAAGAGACCCAGTACTTC. Protein: CASSPRTGKEETQYF.

The chain combines TRBV5-1 with TRBJ1-1; no clear D gene. V shed 4 bases and J shed 0 bases, with 10 bases lying between them. The CDR3 extends over 14 amino acids. Looked up from germline, CDR1 is SGHRS and CDR2 is YFSETQ. The CDR3 sequence is CASSDSGMNTEAFF. CDR3 coding DNA: TGCGCCAGCAGCGATTCGGGCATGAACACTGAAGCTTTCTTT.

The chain links TRBV2 to TRBJ1-6; D is unresolved. Germline CDR1 and CDR2: SNHLY and FYNNEI. The CDR3 sequence is 16 residues long. Trimming pared 4 bases from V and 6 bases from J, leaving 16 bases between. The CDR3 sequence: CASSVGEENFNSPLHF. For the CDR3, the DNA is TGTGCCAGCAGTGTCGGGGAAGAGAATTTTAATTCACCCCTCCACTTT. Combining the CDR3 with reference TRBV2 and TRBJ1-6 gives the whole variable domain EPEVTQTPSHQVTQMGQEVILRCVPISNHLYFYWYRQILGQKVEFLVSFYNNEISEKSEIFDDQFSVERPDGSNFTLKIRSTKLEDSAMYFCASSVGEENFNSPLHFGNGTRLTVT.

This chain uses TRBV20-1 with TRBJ2-1; TRBD2 is a possible D gene (7 bases). The CDR3 runs to 15 residues. V was cut by 1 base and J by 2 bases, with 12 bases left in between. Germline CDR1 is DFQATT and CDR2 is SNEGSKA (reference sequence). In DNA form, the CDR3 reads TGCAGTGCTAGAGGTCGGGGGGCGGCCTACAATGAGCAGTTCTTC. Translation: CSARGRGAAYNEQFF.

This clonotype was picked up a small number of times. The chain employs TRBV20-1 and TRBJ2-5; TRBD2 aligns across 9 bases. There are 14 residues in the CDR3. V was pared by 3 bases and J by 1 base, with 3 bases of the junction left unmatched. Germline lookup yields CDR1 DFQATT and CDR2 SNEGSKA (reference sequence). The chain's CDR3 is CSASLAGVQETQYF. Written as DNA, the CDR3 is TGCAGTGCTAGCTTAGCGGGGGTCCAAGAGACCCAGTACTTC.

The chain recombines TRBV20-1 with TRBJ2-3; TRBD2 matches at 11 bases. This CDR3 has 15 amino acids. Germline trimming cut 3 bases from V and 5 bases from J; bases unmatched to any gene: 7. Germline-derived CDR1 and CDR2 are DFQATT and SNEGSKA (reference sequence). Written as DNA, the CDR3 is TGCAGTGCTAGTGTTAGCGGGGGGGCTGAAGATACGCAGTATTTT. Protein sequence: CSASVSGGAEDTQYF.

This clonotype was recorded at least ten times. The rearrangement joins TRBV7-6 to TRBJ1-1, with D unclear. Germline values: CDR1 SGHVS, CDR2 FNYEAQ. Trimming removed 4 bases from V and 0 bases from J, with 12 bases in between. The length of the CDR3 is 15 residues. The CDR3 nucleotides read TGTGCCAGCAGCTACCCCAGTGGGCTGAACACTGAAGCTTTCTTT. Translating it yields CASSYPSGLNTEAFF.

The table lists this clonotype with many counts. The chain couples TRBV7-9 to TRBJ1-1; unclear D gene. The CDR3 is 13 residues long. Germline V CDR1 and CDR2: SEHNR, FQNEAQ (reference sequence). V lost 8 bases to trimming and J lost 3 bases, with 13 bases between them. CDR3 residues: CASLSGLDTEAFF. The CDR3, as DNA: TGTGCCAGCCTATCGGGGTTGGACACTGAAGCTTTCTTT.

This clonotype was detected a few times. The rearrangement links TRBV7-2 to TRBJ1-1; 10 bases are shared with TRBD1. Germline CDR1 is SGHTA and CDR2 is FQGNSA. V shed 5 bases and J 3 bases; nucleotides not matched to a gene: 9. This CDR3 is built from 16 residues. The CDR3 nucleotides are TGTGCCAGCAGCCCGCGACAGGGGGCGCGACACACTGAAGCTTTCTTT. This encodes CASSPRQGARHTEAFF.

This chain links TRBV19 with TRBJ1-2; D not resolved. The germline V gene has CDR1 LNHDA and CDR2 SQIVND (reference sequence). The V gene lost 5 bases and the J gene lost 2 bases, with 12 bases spanning the gap. The CDR3 has 14 residues. The CDR3 DNA reads TGTGCCAGTAGTTGGGTGTTGGGCAACTATGGCTACACCTTC. Translating gives CASSWVLGNYGYTF.

This clonotype showed up many times. The chain employs TRBV12-3 or TRBV12-4 and TRBJ2-1; D uncertain. The CDR3 is 14 residues long. Trimming took off 4 bases at V and 8 bases at J, with 15 bases between the two ends. This chain's CDR3 is CASSSSDHVYEQFF. As DNA, the CDR3 is TGTGCCAGCAGTTCCTCGGACCACGTCTATGAGCAGTTCTTC.